A selection of T cell receptor beta chains follows, all from one sample in a study of molecular identifiers for immune sequencing clone quantification. TCRdb reanalysed the PCR reads using MiXCR and keeps one entry per CDR3 protein. The top ten clones hold around 0.78% of a sample with about 510,000 distinct CDR3 sequences, about 25% of them seen once. Sequencing was done on a sample of naive CD8+ T cells from blood, with Jurkat cell RNA spiked in. The receptors stem from a human donor in good health. Some libraries in this study had Jurkat cell RNA spiked in. Both conserved end residues are part of each CDR3. The D gene is left open where the match is weak. Clone sizes are given selectively: once, few, many, or a class where the clone is expanded.

V	D	length	J	size	DNA	CDR3
TRBV12-3/TRBV12-4	NA	14	TRBJ2-1	few	TGTGCCAGCAGTACCCCGGACTGGGGCAATGAGCAGTTCTTC	CASSTPDWGNEQFF
TRBV5-1	TRBD1	15	TRBJ1-1	few	TGCGCCAGCAGCCAGAATCCCGGACAGGGGGGCCCTACTTTCTTT	CASSQNPGQGGPTFF
TRBV3-1	NA	15	TRBJ2-7	NA	TGTGCCAGCAGCCTTACAGGGTTCAGAGGCTACGAGCAGTACTTC	CASSLTGFRGYEQYF
TRBV19	NA	15	TRBJ2-5	NA	TGTGCCAGACACTCGCTGGACGGATCCCAAGAGACCCAGTACTTC	CARHSLDGSQETQYF
TRBV16	NA	11	TRBJ1-4	few	TGTGCCAGCAGCCAATCTGAAAAACTGTTTTTT	CASSQSEKLFF
TRBV7-9	NA	16	TRBJ2-1	few	TGTGCCAGCAGCTTATCGGGGCTGGGGTCCTACAATGAGCAGTTCTTC	CASSLSGLGSYNEQFF
TRBV27	NA	11	TRBJ2-4	many	TGTGCCAGCAGTATGGGGGACATTCAGTACTTC	CASSMGDIQYF
TRBV27	NA	15	TRBJ1-1	many	TGTGCCAGCAGTTTCTCCCTCTGGACCCAAGATGAAGCTTTCTTT	CASSFSLWTQDEAFF
TRBV30	NA	20	TRBJ2-6	few	TGTGCCTGGAGTGGATGGGGTAACTGGGGGGCGAAAGCTGGGGCCAACGTCCTGACTTTC	CAWSGWGNWGAKAGANVLTF
TRBV4-3	NA	16	TRBJ1-6	NA	TGCGCCCGCCGCCAAGGGGATCAGACAGATTATTCCCCCCCCCACTTT	CARRQGDQTDYSPPHF
TRBV2	NA	16	TRBJ2-1	many	TGTGCCAGCACCGATATAGCGAACCTAGCCGGAATGAGCATGTTCTTC	CASTDIANLAGMSMFF
TRBV7-2	NA	13	TRBJ2-3	many	TGTGCCAGCAGCCCAGACCCCACAGATACGCAGTATTTT	CASSPDPTDTQYF
TRBV6-5	NA	13	TRBJ1-1	many	TGTGCCAGCAGTTACTCGCTGCGTACTGAAGCTTTCTTT	CASSYSLRTEAFF
TRBV5-6	TRBD1	16	TRBJ1-3	NA	TGTGCCAGCAGCGTCCTTGTGCAGGGGGCTGGAAACACCATATATTTT	CASSVLVQGAGNTIYF
TRBV12-3/TRBV12-4	NA	13	TRBJ2-2	NA	TGTGCCAGCAGCCCTATAAACACCGGGGAGCTGCTTTTT	CASSPINTGELLF
TRBV20-1	TRBD1	16	TRBJ2-7	NA	TGCAGTGCTAGTGATCCCCCTGACAGGGCCTCCTACGAGCAGTACTTC	CSASDPPDRASYEQYF
TRBV20-1	NA	14	TRBJ2-7	many	TGCAGTGCTAGAGATTACAGGGAAACGTACGAGCAGTACTTC	CSARDYRETYEQYF
TRBV2	TRBD2	18	TRBJ2-5	many	TGTGCCAGCAGTGAGAAGGTCGTGGCTAGCGGGGCGCAAGAGACCCAGTACTTC	CASSEKVVASGAQETQYF
TRBV11-2	NA	16	TRBJ2-1	NA	TGTGCCAGCAGCCAGGACAGACTAGCTTTCTACAATGAGCAGTTCTTC	CASSQDRLAFYNEQFF
TRBV27	NA	14	TRBJ2-5	NA	TGTGCCAGCAGTTTATCGGCGCGGGGAGAGACCCAGTACTTC	CASSLSARGETQYF
TRBV27	NA	12	TRBJ2-2	few	TGTGCCAGCAATCAGGGCGCCGGGGAGCTGTTTTTT	CASNQGAGELFF
TRBV12-3/TRBV12-4	TRBD1	13	TRBJ1-2	few	TGTGCCAGCAGTTTGCCAGGGGGCTATGGCTACACCTTC	CASSLPGGYGYTF
TRBV29-1	NA	11	TRBJ1-1	many	TGCAGCGTTGTAGAGGGGGCTGAAGCTTTCTTT	CSVVEGAEAFF
TRBV3-1	TRBD1	15	TRBJ2-7	few	TGTGCCAGCAGCCCCCTCCGGACAGGGGCTGGCGAGCAGTACTTC	CASSPLRTGAGEQYF
TRBV7-2	NA	14	TRBJ2-7	NA	TGTGCCAGCAGCTTAGGAGGGACATCCCACGAGCAGTACTTC	CASSLGGTSHEQYF
TRBV5-1	NA	15	TRBJ2-7	few	TGCGCCAGCAGCTTGGTACTCGGGCAGAGCTACGAGCAGTACTTC	CASSLVLGQSYEQYF
TRBV4-1	TRBD1	15	TRBJ2-1	NA	TGCGCCAGCAGCATGGACAGGGTGTCCTGCAATGAGCAGTTCTTC	CASSMDRVSCNEQFF
TRBV6-1	TRBD1	16	TRBJ2-2	NA	TGTGCCAGCAGTGAACGCGGACAGGGGGCTAACGGGGAGCTGTTTTTT	CASSERGQGANGELFF
TRBV6-4	NA	14	TRBJ1-1	many	TGTGCCAGCAGTGAAAACCCGGGAAGCACTGAAGCTTTCTTT	CASSENPGSTEAFF
TRBV6-6	NA	13	TRBJ1-2	few	TGTGCCAGCAGTTCCGGGCCACACGAAGGCTACACCTTC	CASSSGPHEGYTF
TRBV6-1	NA	15	TRBJ2-2	few	TGTGCCAGCAGTGAAGAAGGCCCCTTGTACGGGGAGCTGTTTTTT	CASSEEGPLYGELFF
TRBV7-9	TRBD2	15	TRBJ2-7	NA	TGTGCCAGCAGCCCTCTAGCGGGGAGCACCTACGAGCAGTACTTC	CASSPLAGSTYEQYF
TRBV11-2	NA	13	TRBJ2-7	NA	TGTGCCAGCAGAGGAAACGCAGGGAACGAGCAGTACTTC	CASRGNAGNEQYF
TRBV19	NA	11	TRBJ2-3	NA	TGTGCCAGTAAATTGCGGACTACGCAGTATTTT	CASKLRTTQYF
TRBV30	TRBD1	15	TRBJ2-7	few	TGTGCCTGGAGTTACCCGAGACAGGGTATCTACGAGCAGTACTTC	CAWSYPRQGIYEQYF
TRBV7-2	TRBD1	17	TRBJ1-2	NA	TGTGCCAGCAGCCCCAGGACAGGGGCCCCATTCGGCGATGGCTACACCTTC	CASSPRTGAPFGDGYTF
TRBV24-1	TRBD1	15	TRBJ2-5	few	TGTGCCACCAGTGATTCGGGACAGGGGACAGAGACCCAGTACTTC	CATSDSGQGTETQYF
TRBV5-5	NA	17	TRBJ1-5	many	TGTGCCAGCAGCCCGGAACCAGGGGAAGGGGGCAATCAGCCCCAGCATTTT	CASSPEPGEGGNQPQHF
TRBV11-2	NA	13	TRBJ1-4	few	TGTGCCAGCAGCTTTTTTACTAATGAAAAACTGTTTTTT	CASSFFTNEKLFF
TRBV3-1	NA	13	TRBJ1-1	many	TGTGCCAGCAGCCAAGATCACCACCCCGAAGCTTTCTTT	CASSQDHHPEAFF
TRBV7-2	NA	16	TRBJ2-3	NA	TGTGCCAGCAGCCCTACCGTGAGACGGGGCGCAGATACGCAGTATTTT	CASSPTVRRGADTQYF
TRBV5-4	NA	16	TRBJ2-7	many	TGTGCCAGCAGCTTGTTGGGTCAGGCGCCAATCTACGAGCAGTACTTC	CASSLLGQAPIYEQYF
TRBV2	NA	17	TRBJ2-5	NA	TGTGCCAGCAGTGATTTTGTGCCAGGGGCGGTTGTAGAGACCCAGTACTTC	CASSDFVPGAVVETQYF
TRBV29-1	NA	12	TRBJ2-2	few	TGCAGCGTCCTGACGGGAGCCGGGGAGCTGTTTTTT	CSVLTGAGELFF
TRBV2	NA	13	TRBJ2-5	NA	TGTGCCAGCAGTGAGGGGGGGCGGCAGACCCAGTACTTC	CASSEGGRQTQYF
TRBV6-5	NA	14	TRBJ2-2	few	TGTGCCAGCAGTCGACCAGAAAACACCGGGGAGCTGTTTTTT	CASSRPENTGELFF
TRBV2	NA	15	TRBJ1-1	NA	TGTGCCAGCAGTGATTTGGTGGAATCGTACACTGAAGCTTTCTTT	CASSDLVESYTEAFF
TRBV18	NA	13	TRBJ2-7	few	TGTGCCAGCTCACCAGGGGTTTTCTACGAGCAGTACTTC	CASSPGVFYEQYF
TRBV4-3	NA	15	TRBJ1-5	NA	TGCGCCAGCAGCCAAGATAGAGGGGTTAATCAGCCCCAGCATTTT	CASSQDRGVNQPQHF
TRBV20-1	NA	11	TRBJ2-7	NA	TGCAGTGGATTGCTGCGGGGCGAGCGGTACTTC	CSGLLRGERYF
TRBV6-1	NA	14	TRBJ1-1	many	TGTGCCAGCAGTGAAGCGATCAGAAACACTGAAGCTTTCTTT	CASSEAIRNTEAFF
TRBV9	NA	15	TRBJ1-5	NA	TGTGCCAGCAGCGTAGGGGAGTTCAGCAATCAGCCCCAGCATTTT	CASSVGEFSNQPQHF
TRBV7-9	NA	14	TRBJ1-1	NA	TGTGCCAGCAGCTCAACCAGGGAGAACACTGAAGCTTTCTTT	CASSSTRENTEAFF
TRBV6-5	NA	14	TRBJ2-2	many	TGTGCCAGCCATGTGTATCGTGGGACCGGGGAGCTGTTTTTT	CASHVYRGTGELFF
TRBV28	NA	15	TRBJ1-1	NA	TGTGCCAGCAGTTTCGGGGGGCCCCCGAACACTGAAGCTTTCTTT	CASSFGGPPNTEAFF